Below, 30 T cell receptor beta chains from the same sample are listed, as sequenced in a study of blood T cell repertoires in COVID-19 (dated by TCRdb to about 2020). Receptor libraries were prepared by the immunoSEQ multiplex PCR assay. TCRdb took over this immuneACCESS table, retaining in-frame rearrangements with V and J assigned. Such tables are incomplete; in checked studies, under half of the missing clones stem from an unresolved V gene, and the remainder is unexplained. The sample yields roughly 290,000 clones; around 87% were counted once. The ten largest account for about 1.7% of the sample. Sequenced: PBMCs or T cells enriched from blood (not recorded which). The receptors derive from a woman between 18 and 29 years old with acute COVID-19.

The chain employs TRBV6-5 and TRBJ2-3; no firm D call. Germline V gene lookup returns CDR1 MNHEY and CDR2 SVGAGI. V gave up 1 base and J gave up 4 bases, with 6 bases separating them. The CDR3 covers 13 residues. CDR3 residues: CASSYYSADTQYF. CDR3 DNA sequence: TGTGCCAGCAGTTACTACTCGGCAGATACGCAGTATTTT.

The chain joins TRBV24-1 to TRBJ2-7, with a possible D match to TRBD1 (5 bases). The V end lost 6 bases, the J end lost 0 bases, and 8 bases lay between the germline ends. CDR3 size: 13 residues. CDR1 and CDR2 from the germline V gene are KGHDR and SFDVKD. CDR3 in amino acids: CATSTGFSYEQYF. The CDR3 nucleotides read TGTGCCACCAGTACAGGTTTCTCCTACGAGCAGTACTTC.

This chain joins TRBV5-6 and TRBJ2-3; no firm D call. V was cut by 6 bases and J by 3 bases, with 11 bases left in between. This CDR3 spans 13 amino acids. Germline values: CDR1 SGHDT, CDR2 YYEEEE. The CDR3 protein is CASNFVLTDTQYF. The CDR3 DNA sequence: TGTGCCAGCAACTTCGTACTAACAGATACGCAGTATTTT.

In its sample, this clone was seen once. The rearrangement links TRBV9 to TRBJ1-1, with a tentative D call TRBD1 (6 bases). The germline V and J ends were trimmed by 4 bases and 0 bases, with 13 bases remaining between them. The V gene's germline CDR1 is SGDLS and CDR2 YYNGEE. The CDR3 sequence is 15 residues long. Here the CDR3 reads CASSSHGTLNTEAFF. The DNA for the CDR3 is TGTGCCAGCAGCTCACACGGGACACTGAACACTGAAGCTTTCTTT.

The CDR3 sequence: CASSDRVVNYGYTF. In nucleotides, the CDR3 is TGTGCCAGCAGCGACAGGGTCGTTAACTATGGCTACACCTTC. The chain links TRBV7-8 to TRBJ1-2, with TRBD1 matching 7 bases. The CDR3 is made up of 14 amino acids. With 5 bases clipped from V and 1 base from J, the junction kept 4 bases outside the gene matches. In germline, CDR1 is SGHVS, CDR2 FQNEAQ.

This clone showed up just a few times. CDR3: CASSHGTSGKDEQFF. The CDR3 coding sequence is TGTGCCAGCAGCCACGGGACTAGCGGGAAAGATGAGCAGTTCTTC. The V call is TRBV27, the J call TRBJ2-1; 13 bases are a match to TRBD2. This CDR3 spans 15 amino acids. V lost 6 bases to trimming and J lost 8 bases; unmatched junction nucleotides: 7. Germline V gene data show CDR1 as MNHEY and CDR2 as SMNVEV (reference sequence).

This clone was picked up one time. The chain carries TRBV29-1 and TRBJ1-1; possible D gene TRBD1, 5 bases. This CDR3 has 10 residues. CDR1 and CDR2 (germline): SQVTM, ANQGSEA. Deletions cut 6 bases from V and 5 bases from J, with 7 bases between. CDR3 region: CSVQGTEAFF. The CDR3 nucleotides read TGCAGCGTCCAGGGTACTGAAGCTTTCTTT.

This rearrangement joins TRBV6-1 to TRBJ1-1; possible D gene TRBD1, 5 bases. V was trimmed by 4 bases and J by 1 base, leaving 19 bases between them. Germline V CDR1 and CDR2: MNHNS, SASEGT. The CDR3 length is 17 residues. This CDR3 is CASSVLPRGQRNTEAFF. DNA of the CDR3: TGTGCCAGCAGTGTACTTCCTCGAGGACAAAGGAACACTGAAGCTTTCTTT.

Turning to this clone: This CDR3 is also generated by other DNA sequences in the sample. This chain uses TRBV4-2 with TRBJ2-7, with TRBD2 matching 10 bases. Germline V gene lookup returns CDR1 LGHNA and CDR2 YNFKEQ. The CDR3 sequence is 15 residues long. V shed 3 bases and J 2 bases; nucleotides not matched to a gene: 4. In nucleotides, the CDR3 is TGTGCCAGCAGCCAGCCTGGGACTAGCGCCTACGAGCAGTACTTC. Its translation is CASSQPGTSAYEQYF.

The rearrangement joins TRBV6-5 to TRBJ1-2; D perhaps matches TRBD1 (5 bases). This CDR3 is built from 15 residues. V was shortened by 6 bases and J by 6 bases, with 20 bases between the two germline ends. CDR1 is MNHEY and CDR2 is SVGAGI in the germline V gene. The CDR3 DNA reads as TGTGCCAGCAGAAGGATCGAGTCAGGGAGGCATGGCTACACCTTC. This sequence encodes CASRRIESGRHGYTF.

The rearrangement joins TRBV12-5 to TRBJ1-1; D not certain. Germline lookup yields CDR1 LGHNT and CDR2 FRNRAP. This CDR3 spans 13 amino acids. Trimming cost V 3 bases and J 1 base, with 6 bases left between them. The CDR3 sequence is CASGFKANTEAFF. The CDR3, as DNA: TGTGCTAGTGGTTTCAAAGCGAACACTGAAGCTTTCTTT.

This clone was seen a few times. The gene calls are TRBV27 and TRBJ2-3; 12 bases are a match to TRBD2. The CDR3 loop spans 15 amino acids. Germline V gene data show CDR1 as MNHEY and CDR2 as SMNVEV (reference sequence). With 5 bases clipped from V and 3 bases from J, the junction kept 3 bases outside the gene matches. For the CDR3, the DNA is TGTGCCAGCAGTCCCCTAGCGGGAGGGACAGATACGCAGTATTTT. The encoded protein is CASSPLAGGTDTQYF.

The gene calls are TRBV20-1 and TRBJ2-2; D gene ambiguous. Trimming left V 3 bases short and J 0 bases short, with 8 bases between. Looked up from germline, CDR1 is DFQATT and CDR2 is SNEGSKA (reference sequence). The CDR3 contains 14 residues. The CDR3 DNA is TGCAGTGCTAGTCAGGCCACGAACACCGGGGAGCTGTTTTTT. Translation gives CSASQATNTGELFF.

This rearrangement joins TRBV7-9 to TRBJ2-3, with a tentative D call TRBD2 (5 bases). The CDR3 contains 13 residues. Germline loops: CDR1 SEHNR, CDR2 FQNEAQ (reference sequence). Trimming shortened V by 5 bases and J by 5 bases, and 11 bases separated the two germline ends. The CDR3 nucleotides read TGTGCCAGCAGCCGGGATTTACTAGATACGCAGTATTTT. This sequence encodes CASSRDLLDTQYF.

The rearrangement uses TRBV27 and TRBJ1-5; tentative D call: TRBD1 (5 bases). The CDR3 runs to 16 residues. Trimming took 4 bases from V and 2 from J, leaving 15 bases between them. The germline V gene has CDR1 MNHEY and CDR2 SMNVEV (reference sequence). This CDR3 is CASSSIGAGGNQPQHF. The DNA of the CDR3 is TGTGCCAGCAGTTCCATAGGGGCTGGGGGCAATCAGCCCCAGCATTTT.

The CDR3 coding sequence is TGCGCCAGCACGTCGAACGGACTGTTTTTT. Amino acids: CASTSNGLFF. V usage is TRBV23-1 and J usage is TRBJ1-4; D gene unclear. TRBV23-1 is flagged as an ORF with uncertain function. The CDR3 length is 10 residues. V was trimmed by 7 bases and J by 13 bases, leaving 10 bases between them.

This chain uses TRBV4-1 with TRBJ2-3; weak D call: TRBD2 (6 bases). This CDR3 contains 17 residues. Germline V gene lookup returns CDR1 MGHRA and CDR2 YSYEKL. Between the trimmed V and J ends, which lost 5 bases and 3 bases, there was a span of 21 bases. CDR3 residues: CASSFRDLLYTTDTQYF. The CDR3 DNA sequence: TGCGCCAGCAGCTTCCGGGACTTACTTTACACGACAGATACGCAGTATTTT.

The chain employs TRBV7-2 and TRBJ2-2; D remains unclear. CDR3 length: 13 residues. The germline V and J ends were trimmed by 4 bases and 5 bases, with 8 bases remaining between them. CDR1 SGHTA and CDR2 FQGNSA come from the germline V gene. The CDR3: CASSSRGTGELFF. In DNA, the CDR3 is TGTGCCAGCAGCTCAAGAGGTACCGGGGAGCTGTTTTTT. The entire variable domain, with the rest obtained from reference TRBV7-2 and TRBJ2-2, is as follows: GAGVSQSPSNKVTEKGKDVELRCDPISGHTALYWYRQSLGQGLEFLIYFQGNSAPDKSGLPSDRFSAERTGGSVSTLTIQRTQQEDSAVYLCASSSRGTGELFFGEGSRLTVL.

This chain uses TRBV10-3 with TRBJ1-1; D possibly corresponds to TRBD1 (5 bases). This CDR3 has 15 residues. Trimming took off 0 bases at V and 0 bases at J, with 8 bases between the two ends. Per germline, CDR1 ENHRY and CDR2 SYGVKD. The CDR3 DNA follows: TGTGCCATCAGTGAGTCGTGGGGCCTGAACACTGAAGCTTTCTTT. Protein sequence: CAISESWGLNTEAFF.

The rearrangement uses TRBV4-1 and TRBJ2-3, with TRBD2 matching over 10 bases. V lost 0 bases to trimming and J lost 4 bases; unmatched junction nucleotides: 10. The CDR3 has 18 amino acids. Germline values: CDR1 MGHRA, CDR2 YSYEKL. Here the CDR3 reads CASSQDHLAGAPPDTQYF. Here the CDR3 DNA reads TGCGCCAGCAGCCAAGATCATCTAGCGGGAGCCCCACCAGATACGCAGTATTTT.

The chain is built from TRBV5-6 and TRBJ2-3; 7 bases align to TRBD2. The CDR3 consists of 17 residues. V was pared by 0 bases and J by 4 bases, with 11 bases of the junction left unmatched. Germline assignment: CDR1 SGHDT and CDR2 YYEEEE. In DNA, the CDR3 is TGTGCCAGCAGCTTGGTCATAGTTTCGGCGGGAGCAGATACGCAGTATTTT. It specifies CASSLVIVSAGADTQYF.

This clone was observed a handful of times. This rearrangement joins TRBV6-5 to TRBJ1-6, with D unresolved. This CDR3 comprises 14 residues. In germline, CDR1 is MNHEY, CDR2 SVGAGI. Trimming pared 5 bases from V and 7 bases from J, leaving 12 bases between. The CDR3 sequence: CASSKSRGNSPLHF. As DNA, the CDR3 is TGTGCCAGCAGTAAAAGTCGGGGAAATTCACCCCTCCACTTT.

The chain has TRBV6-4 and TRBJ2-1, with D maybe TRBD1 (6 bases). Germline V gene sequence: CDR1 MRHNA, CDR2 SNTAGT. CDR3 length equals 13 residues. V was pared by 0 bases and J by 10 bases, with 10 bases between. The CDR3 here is CASSDSRDTEQFF. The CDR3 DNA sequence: TGTGCCAGCAGTGACTCGAGGGACACCGAGCAGTTCTTC.

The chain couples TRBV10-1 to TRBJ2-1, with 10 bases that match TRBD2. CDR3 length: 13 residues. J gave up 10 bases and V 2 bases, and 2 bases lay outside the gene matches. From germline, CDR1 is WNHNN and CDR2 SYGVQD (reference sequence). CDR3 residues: CASSEGLAAEQFF. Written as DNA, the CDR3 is TGCGCCAGCAGTGAGGGACTAGCGGCCGAGCAGTTCTTC.

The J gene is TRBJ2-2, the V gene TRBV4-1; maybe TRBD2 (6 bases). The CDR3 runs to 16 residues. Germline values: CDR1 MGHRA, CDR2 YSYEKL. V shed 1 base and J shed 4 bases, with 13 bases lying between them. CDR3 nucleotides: TGCGCCAGCAGCCAAGTGAGGGAGGCTAGCACCGGGGAGCTGTTTTTT. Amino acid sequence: CASSQVREASTGELFF.

CDR3 residues: CASSLGEGVSQHF. The CDR3 coding sequence is TGTGCCAGCAGCTTAGGGGAGGGGGTGAGCCAGCATTTT. The chain recombines TRBV7-9 with TRBJ1-5, with D maybe TRBD1 (6 bases). With 1 base removed from V and 12 bases from J, the gap between germline ends came to 13 bases. Germline-derived CDR1 and CDR2 are SEHNR and FQNEAQ (reference sequence). There are 13 residues in the CDR3.

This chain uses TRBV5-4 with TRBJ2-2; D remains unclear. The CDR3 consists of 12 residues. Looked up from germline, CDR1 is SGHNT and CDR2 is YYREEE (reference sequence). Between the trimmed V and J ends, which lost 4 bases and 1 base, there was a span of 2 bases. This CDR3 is CASSLNTGELFF. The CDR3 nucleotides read TGTGCCAGCAGCCTGAACACCGGGGAGCTGTTTTTT.

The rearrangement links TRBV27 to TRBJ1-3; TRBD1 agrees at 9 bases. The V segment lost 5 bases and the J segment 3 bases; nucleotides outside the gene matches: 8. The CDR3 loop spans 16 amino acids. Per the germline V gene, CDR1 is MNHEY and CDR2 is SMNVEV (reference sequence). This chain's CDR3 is CASSPGTGSFGNTIYF. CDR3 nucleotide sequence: TGTGCCAGCAGTCCAGGGACAGGGAGTTTTGGAAACACCATATATTTT.

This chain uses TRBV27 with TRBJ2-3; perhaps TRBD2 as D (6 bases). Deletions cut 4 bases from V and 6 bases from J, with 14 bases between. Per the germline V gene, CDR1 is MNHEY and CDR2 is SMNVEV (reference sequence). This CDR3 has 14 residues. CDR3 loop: CASSWRDPGDTQYF. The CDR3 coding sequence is TGTGCCAGCAGTTGGCGGGACCCTGGGGATACGCAGTATTTT.

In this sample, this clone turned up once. As DNA, the CDR3 is TGTGCCAGCAGCTTAGGCGCGGGAGTCGGTGAGCAGTTCTTC. It encodes CASSLGAGVGEQFF. The V and J genes are TRBV7-2 and TRBJ2-1; 7 positions agree with TRBD2. This CDR3 is 14 amino acids long. V was clipped by 1 base and J by 9 bases; unmatched bases: 6. Germline lookup yields CDR1 SGHTA and CDR2 FQGNSA.